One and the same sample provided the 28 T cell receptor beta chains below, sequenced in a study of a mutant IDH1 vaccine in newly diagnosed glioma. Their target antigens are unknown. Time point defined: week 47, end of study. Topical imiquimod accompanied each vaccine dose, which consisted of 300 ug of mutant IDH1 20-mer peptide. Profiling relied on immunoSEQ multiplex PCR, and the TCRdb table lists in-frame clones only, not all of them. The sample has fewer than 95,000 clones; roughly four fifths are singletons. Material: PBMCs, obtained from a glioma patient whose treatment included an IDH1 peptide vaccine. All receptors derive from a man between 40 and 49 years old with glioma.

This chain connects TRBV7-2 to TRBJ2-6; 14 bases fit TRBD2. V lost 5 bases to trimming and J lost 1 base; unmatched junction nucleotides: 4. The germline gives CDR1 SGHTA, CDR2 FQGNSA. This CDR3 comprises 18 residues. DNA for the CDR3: TGTGCCAGCAGCCGAGGGACTAGCGGGAGATCTGGGGCCAACGTCCTGACTTTC. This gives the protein CASSRGTSGRSGANVLTF.

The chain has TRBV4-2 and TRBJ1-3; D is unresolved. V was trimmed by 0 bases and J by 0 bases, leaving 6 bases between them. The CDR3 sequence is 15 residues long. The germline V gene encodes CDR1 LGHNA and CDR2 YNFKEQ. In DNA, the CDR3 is TGTGCCAGCAGCCAAGATACAAGCTCTGGAAACACCATATATTTT. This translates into CASSQDTSSGNTIYF.

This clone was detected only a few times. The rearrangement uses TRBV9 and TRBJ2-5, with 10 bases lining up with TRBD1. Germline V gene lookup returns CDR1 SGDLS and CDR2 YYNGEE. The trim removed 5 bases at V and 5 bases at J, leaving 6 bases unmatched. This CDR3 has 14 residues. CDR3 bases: TGTGCCAGCAGTGTACCGGGACAGGGGGAGACCCAGTACTTC. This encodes CASSVPGQGETQYF.

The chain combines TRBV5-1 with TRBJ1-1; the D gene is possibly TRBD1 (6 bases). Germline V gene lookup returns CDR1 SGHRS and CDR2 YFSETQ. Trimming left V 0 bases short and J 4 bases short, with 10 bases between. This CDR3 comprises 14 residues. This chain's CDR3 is CASSLEQGFTEAFF. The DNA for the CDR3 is TGCGCCAGCAGCTTGGAGCAGGGGTTCACTGAAGCTTTCTTT.

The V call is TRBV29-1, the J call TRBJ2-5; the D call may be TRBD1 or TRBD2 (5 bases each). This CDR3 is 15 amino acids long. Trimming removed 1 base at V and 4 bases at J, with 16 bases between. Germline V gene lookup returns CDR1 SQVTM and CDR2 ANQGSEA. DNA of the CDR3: TGCAGCGTTGAAGTGCCGGGGAGTGGGGGAGAGACCCAGTACTTC. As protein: CSVEVPGSGGETQYF.

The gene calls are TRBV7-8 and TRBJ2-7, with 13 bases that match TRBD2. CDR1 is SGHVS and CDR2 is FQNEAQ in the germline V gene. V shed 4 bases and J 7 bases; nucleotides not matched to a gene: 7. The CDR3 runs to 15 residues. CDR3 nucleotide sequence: TGTGCCAGCAGCTCACTAGCGGGAGGGCCTAGGGAGCAGTACTTC. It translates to CASSSLAGGPREQYF.

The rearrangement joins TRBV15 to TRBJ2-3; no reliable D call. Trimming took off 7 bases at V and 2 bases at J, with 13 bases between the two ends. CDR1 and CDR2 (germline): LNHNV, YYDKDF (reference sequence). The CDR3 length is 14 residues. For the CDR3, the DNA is TGTGCCACCAAACCCACTGTGGTCACAGATACGCAGTATTTT. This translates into CATKPTVVTDTQYF.

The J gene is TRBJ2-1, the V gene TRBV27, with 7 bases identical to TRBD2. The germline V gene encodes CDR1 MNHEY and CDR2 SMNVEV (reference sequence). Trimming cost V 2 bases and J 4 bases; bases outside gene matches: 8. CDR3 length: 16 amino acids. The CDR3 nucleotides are TGTGCCAGCAGTTTACCGCTAGCGGTAGGTTACAATGAGCAGTTCTTC. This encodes CASSLPLAVGYNEQFF.

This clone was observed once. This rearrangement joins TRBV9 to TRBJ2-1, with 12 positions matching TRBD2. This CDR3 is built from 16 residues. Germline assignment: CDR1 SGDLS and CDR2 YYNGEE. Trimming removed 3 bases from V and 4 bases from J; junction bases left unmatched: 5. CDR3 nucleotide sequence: TGTGCCAGCAGCGCCAGGACTAGCGGGACATACAATGAGCAGTTCTTC. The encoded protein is CASSARTSGTYNEQFF.

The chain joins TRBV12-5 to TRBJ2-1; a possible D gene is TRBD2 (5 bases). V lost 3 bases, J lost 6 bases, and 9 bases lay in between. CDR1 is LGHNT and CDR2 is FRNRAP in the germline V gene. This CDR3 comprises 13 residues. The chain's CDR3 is CASGLVGGNEQFF. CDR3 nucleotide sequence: TGTGCTAGTGGTTTAGTTGGAGGCAATGAGCAGTTCTTC.

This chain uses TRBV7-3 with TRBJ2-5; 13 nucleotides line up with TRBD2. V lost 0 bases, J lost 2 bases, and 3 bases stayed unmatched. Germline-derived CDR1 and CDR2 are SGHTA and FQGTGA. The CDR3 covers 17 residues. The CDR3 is CASSLTAGLAGQETQYF. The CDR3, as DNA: TGTGCCAGCAGCTTAACGGCGGGACTAGCGGGACAAGAGACCCAGTACTTC.

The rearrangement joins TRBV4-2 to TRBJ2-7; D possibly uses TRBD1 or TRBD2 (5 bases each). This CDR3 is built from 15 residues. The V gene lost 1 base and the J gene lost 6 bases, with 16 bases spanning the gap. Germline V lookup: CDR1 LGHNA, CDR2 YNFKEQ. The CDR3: CASSQGEMSGAEQYF. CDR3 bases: TGTGCCAGCAGCCAAGGAGAGATGTCCGGGGCCGAGCAGTACTTC.

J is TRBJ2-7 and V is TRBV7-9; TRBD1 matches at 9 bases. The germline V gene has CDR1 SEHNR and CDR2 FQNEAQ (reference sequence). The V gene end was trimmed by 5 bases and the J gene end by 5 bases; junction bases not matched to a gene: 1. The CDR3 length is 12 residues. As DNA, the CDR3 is TGTGCCAGCAGCACAGGGGGCCACGAGCAGTACTTC. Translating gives CASSTGGHEQYF.

CDR3 sequence reads: CASSLHGQRNEKLFF. The CDR3 DNA sequence: TGTGCCAGCAGCTTACACGGACAGAGAAATGAAAAACTGTTTTTT. The chain recombines TRBV7-9 with TRBJ1-4; maybe TRBD1 (6 bases). Trimming took 2 bases from V and 5 from J, leaving 12 bases between them. This CDR3 contains 15 residues. Germline V gene data show CDR1 as SEHNR and CDR2 as FQNEAQ (reference sequence).

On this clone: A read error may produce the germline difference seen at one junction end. CDR3 protein: CASSSGGSRETQYF. CDR3 in DNA: TGTGCTAGCAGCTCGGGGGGCTCAAGGGAGACCCAGTACTTC. This sequence joins TRBV7-7 and TRBJ2-5; maybe TRBD2 (7 bases). The germline gives CDR1 SSHAT, CDR2 FNYEAQ (reference sequence). The CDR3 contains 14 residues.

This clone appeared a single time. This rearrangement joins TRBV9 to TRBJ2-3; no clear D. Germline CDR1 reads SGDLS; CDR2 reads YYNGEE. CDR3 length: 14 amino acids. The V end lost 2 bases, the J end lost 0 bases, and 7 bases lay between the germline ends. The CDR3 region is CASSVEASTDTQYF. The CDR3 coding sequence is TGTGCCAGCAGCGTTGAAGCTAGCACAGATACGCAGTATTTT.

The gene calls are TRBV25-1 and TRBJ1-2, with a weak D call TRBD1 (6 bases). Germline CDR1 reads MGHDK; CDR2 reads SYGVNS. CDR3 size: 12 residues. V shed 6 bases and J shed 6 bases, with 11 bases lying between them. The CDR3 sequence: CASRSDSHGYTF. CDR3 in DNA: TGTGCCAGCAGATCGGACAGCCATGGCTACACCTTC.

CDR3 loop: CASSPDLRRDTQYF. The CDR3 DNA follows: TGTGCCAGCAGCCCGGACCTTCGCCGGGATACGCAGTATTTT. This sequence joins TRBV7-8 and TRBJ2-3; D gene uncertain. Trimming stripped 5 bases from V and 6 bases from J, with 15 bases between. This CDR3 spans 14 amino acids. Germline CDR1 SGHVS, CDR2 FQNEAQ.

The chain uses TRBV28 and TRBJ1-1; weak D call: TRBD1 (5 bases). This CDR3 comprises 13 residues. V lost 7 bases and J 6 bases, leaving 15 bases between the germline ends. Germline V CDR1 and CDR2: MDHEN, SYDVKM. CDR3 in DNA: TGTGCCAGCACAGGGTCCCTCGGACCTGAAGCTTTCTTT. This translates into CASTGSLGPEAFF.

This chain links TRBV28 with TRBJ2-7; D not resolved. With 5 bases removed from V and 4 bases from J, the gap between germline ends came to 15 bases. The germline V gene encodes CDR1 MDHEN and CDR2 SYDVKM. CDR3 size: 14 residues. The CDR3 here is CASSPDQLRYEQYF. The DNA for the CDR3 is TGTGCCAGCAGTCCGGACCAACTAAGGTACGAGCAGTACTTC.

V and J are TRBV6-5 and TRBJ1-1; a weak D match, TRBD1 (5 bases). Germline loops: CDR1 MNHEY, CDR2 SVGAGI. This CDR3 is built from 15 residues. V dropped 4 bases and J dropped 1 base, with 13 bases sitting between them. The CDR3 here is CASSWPGQRNTEAFF. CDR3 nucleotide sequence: TGTGCCAGCAGTTGGCCCGGACAAAGGAACACTGAAGCTTTCTTT.

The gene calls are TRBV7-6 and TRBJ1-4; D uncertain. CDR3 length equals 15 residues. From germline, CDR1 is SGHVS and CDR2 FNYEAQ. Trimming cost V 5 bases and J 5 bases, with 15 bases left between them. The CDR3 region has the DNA TGTGCCAGCAGCCCCCGACCGTTCTTCAATGAAAAACTGTTTTTT. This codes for CASSPRPFFNEKLFF.

The CDR3 is CASSAARGPYNSPLHF. The CDR3 coding sequence is TGTGCCAGCAGCGCCGCCCGGGGCCCTTATAATTCACCCCTCCACTTT. V and J are TRBV11-2 and TRBJ1-6, with a possible D match to TRBD1 (5 bases). V was cut by 5 bases and J by 4 bases, with 15 bases left in between. The CDR3 is made up of 16 amino acids. The germline V gene has CDR1 SGHAT and CDR2 FQNNGV.

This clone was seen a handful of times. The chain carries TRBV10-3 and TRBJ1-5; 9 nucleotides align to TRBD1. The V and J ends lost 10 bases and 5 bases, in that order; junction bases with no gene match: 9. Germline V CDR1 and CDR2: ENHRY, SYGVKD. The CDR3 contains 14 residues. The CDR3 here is CASSRGQGHQPQHF. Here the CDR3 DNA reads TGTGCCAGCAGCAGGGGACAGGGACATCAGCCCCAGCATTTT.

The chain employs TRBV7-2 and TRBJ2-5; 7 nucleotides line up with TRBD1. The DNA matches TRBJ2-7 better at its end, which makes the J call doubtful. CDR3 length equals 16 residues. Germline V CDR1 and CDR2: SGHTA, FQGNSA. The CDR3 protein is CASSVPRGRGTLEQYF. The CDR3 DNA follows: TGTGCCAGCAGCGTCCCAAGGGGCAGGGGGACCCTCGAGCAGTACTTC.

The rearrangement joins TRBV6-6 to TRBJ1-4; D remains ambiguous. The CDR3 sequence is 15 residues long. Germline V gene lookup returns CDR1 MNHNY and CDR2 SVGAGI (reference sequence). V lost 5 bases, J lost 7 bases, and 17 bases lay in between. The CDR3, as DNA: TGTGCCAGCAGTAATACCGACGGCGGCCTTGAAAAACTGTTTTTT. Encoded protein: CASSNTDGGLEKLFF.

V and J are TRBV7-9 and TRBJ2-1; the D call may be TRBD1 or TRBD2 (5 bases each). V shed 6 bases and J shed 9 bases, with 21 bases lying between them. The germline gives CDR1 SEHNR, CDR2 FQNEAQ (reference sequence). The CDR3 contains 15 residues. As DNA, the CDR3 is TGTGCCAGCAGTCCGGGGCCCCCTAGTGTGGTTGAGCAGTTCTTC. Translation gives CASSPGPPSVVEQFF.

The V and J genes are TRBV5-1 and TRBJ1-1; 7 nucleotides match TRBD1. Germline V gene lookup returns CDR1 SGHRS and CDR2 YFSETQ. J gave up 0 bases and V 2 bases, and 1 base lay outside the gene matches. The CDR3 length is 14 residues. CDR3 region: CASSLRGLNTEAFF. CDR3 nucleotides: TGCGCCAGCAGCTTAAGGGGGCTGAACACTGAAGCTTTCTTT.